This T cell receptor beta chain was sequenced for a study of blood T cells in healthy people across ages (dated by TCRdb to between 2015 and 2016). Background on the whole study: In model experiments, roughly one uniquely barcoded TCR beta cDNA molecule per two T cells was captured by template switching. Using deep sequencing normalized with unique cDNA molecular identifiers, the study measured how TCR beta repertoire diversity changes with age. Donors were grouped into four age groups: young (average about 15 years), middle-aged (roughly 38), aged (around 60) and long-lived (about 89). To avoid experimental bias, donors of different ages were spread randomly across the sequencing lanes. Using the same blood draw, the study looked at two additional independent replicas of 1 million unique cDNA reads for two donors, one aged 18 to 30 and the other aged 80 or older. The research as a whole found: Observed TCR beta diversity correlated strongly with the percentage of naive T cells measured by flow cytometry. Observed TCR beta diversity per million T cells fell roughly linearly with age, and a significant reduction was already apparent by age roughly 40. Because donor CMV infection status was unknown, age-related changes in expanded clonotypes were potentially confounded. Compared with the aged group, more naive CD4+ T cells, fewer expanded clones and increased TCR diversity were shown by the long-lived group, suggesting age selection. Estimates of total diversity based on one million sequenced T cells were considered lower bounds and underestimates. Because profiling used bulk unsorted PBMCs, naive and antigen-experienced compartments could not be compared conclusively.

The germline V gene supplies CDR1 MDHEN and CDR2 SYDVKM. V is reduced by 10 bases and J by 4 bases, leaving a spacing of 22 bases between them. Its CDR3 holds 15 amino acids, cysteine through phenylalanine. Just the 45-base CDR3 DNA is kept, in frame starting at base 1. Library method: 5' RACE. Instrument on record: Illumina HiSeq 2500. A second PCR of about 7 to 12 cycles was run with a J-beta primer mix and a sample-barcoded 5' primer. Each TCR beta cDNA molecule received a unique molecular identifier from a template-switch 5' adaptor carrying 12 random nucleotides. Each sample yielded at least 3 million CDR3-containing paired-end reads. The Mint cDNA synthesis kit, primed by a TRBC-specific oligonucleotide, was used to synthesize first-strand cDNA from all RNA. Following uracil-DNA glycosylase treatment, a first 18-cycle PCR with universal primers M1SS and BC2_uni_R was performed on all cDNA. On the study's bioinformatics: For normalization, 1 million high-quality reads, each with a distinct molecular identifier, were randomly selected from each sample. Reads sharing molecular identifiers were discarded rather than binned into consensus sequences. MiTCR, run with a Q25 quality threshold and the strictest error-elimination algorithm, handled CDR3 identification, clonotype clustering and error correction. A nonparametric unseen species model with Euler transformation was used to estimate a lower bound on total TCR beta diversity. TCRdb cleaned the public reads at Q25 with fastp, built clones with MiXCR and kept in-frame beta chains. Each CDR3 protein appears once, grouped with its most common genes and DNA. The V and J calls were determined by TCRdb, not by the authors. Present in this sample are about 970,000 distinct CDR3 sequences, roughly half of which were seen just once. The biggest ten clones account for about a fifth of the sample.

As regards this clonotype: Its cognate antigen has yet to be identified. Per-base qualities were not stored, and no clone one base away is much larger.

The donors were roughly 40 Caucasian individuals from Russia, aged roughly 6 to 90 years, who were systemically healthy. Each donor gave around 9.5 milliliters of peripheral blood, collected into EDTA-treated Vacutainer tubes. Ficoll-Paque density-gradient centrifugation was used to isolate PBMCs, with at least 6 million per sample. Total RNA, at least 5 micrograms per sample, was extracted from PBMCs with Trizol reagent. Naive CD45RAhigh/CD27high T cell percentages were measured by flow cytometry on a PBMC aliquot from every donor. Sequenced sample: blood. This TCR was sampled from a woman aged 55-70 years in good health. The chain couples TRBV28 to TRBJ1-2; the D gene is unclear. Here the CDR3 is given as CAISIGRKGGYGYTF. The DNA reads TGTGCCATCTCGATAGGGAGGAAGGGTGGCTATGGCTACACCTTC.